This T cell receptor beta chain is drawn from a study of T cell responses to AZD1222 COVID-19 vaccine. Using immunoSEQ multiplex PCR, the repertoire was profiled, and TCRdb retains in-frame clones only, with some absent. The sample carries approximately 79,000 clones, 70% to 90% recorded once. This specimen consisted of peripheral blood, obtained on day 0 of AZD1222 vaccination. This clonotype was obtained from an adult in good health.

The CDR3 loop is CASSHRYRDSNQPQHF. DNA of the CDR3: TGCGCCAGCAGCCATCGCTACAGGGATAGCAATCAGCCCCAGCATTTT. This rearrangement joins TRBV4-1 to TRBJ1-5; maybe TRBD1 (6 bases). This CDR3 comprises 16 residues. The V gene lost 3 bases and the J gene lost 0 bases, with 12 bases spanning the gap. The germline V gene encodes CDR1 MGHRA and CDR2 YSYEKL.